Below, one TCR beta chain is given with its context. As yet, its antigen is unknown. The junction differs from germline at one of its ends, possibly a read error. The entry originates in a study of T-cell memory formation after mild COVID-19. Study-wide background: Largely donor-specific sequence clusters came from a couple of donors. Study-wide results and limits: CD4+ bias marked clones expanding day 15 to 37, unlike balanced contracting clones. Contracting clones localized mainly to CM and EM when CD4+ and mainly to EMRA when CD8+. Memory from before infection featured some responding clones, which suggests cross-reactive memory joined.

Each CDR3 protein gets one entry after TCRdb re-called the 5' RACE reads with MiXCR. The sample contains about 13,000 distinct CDR3 sequences, around 12% of which appear only once. The CDR3 is made up of 20 amino acids. The germline V gene has CDR1 MNHEY and CDR2 SVGEGT. The sequence derives from an adult woman who had mild COVID-19 (a few samples of this study predate the infection). Cell type and time point are not known. The J gene is TRBJ2-3, the V gene TRBV6-2 or TRBV6-3; D is perhaps TRBD2 (6 bases). Sequenced material: PBMCs or a T cell subset sorted from them (not recorded which). CDR3 in amino acids: CASSYYPRGLAPTSTGTQYF. Here the CDR3 DNA reads TGTGCCAGCAGTTACTACCCCCGTGGTCTAGCTCCAACTAGCACAGGTACGCAGTATTTT.